Listed here are 17 T cell receptor beta chains from one sample, sequenced in a study of T cell responses to AZD1222 COVID-19 vaccine. Clones were sequenced by immunoSEQ multiplex PCR, and TCRdb holds only the in-frame ones, with some missing. The sample carries 99,000 or so clones, around nine tenths recorded once. Sequencing used peripheral blood, obtained 28 days after the second dose of the MenACWY control vaccine. These receptors all come from an adult who received the MenACWY meningococcal vaccine as a control.

V usage is TRBV2 and J usage is TRBJ1-2, with D perhaps matching TRBD1 (5 bases). Looked up from germline, CDR1 is SNHLY and CDR2 is FYNNEI. The CDR3 runs to 12 residues. Trimming took off 5 bases at V and 4 bases at J, with 8 bases between the two ends. The CDR3 spells CASSYRIYGYTF. The CDR3 DNA is TGTGCCAGCAGTTACAGGATCTATGGCTACACCTTC.

The chain joins TRBV7-2 to TRBJ2-3; TRBD2 aligns across 14 bases. After removal of 4 bases from V and 2 bases from J, the junction contained 8 bases not matched to a gene. In germline, CDR1 is SGHTA, CDR2 FQGNSA. The CDR3 consists of 18 residues. The CDR3 sequence: CASSSLGLAGGVTDTQYF. The CDR3 bases are TGTGCCAGCAGCTCCCTTGGACTAGCGGGGGGAGTCACAGATACGCAGTATTTT.

The chain couples TRBV7-2 to TRBJ2-5, with 7 bases fitting TRBD1. The germline gives CDR1 SGHTA, CDR2 FQGNSA. Trimming took 3 bases from V and 4 from J; bases not matched to a gene: 2. The CDR3 has 13 residues. CDR3: CASSLGTAETQYF. CDR3 bases: TGTGCCAGCAGCTTGGGGACAGCAGAGACCCAGTACTTC.

V usage is TRBV19 and J usage is TRBJ1-2, with TRBD1 as a possible D gene (5 bases). V was trimmed by 5 bases and J by 1 base, leaving 20 bases between them. CDR3 length: 17 amino acids. CDR1 is LNHDA, CDR2 SQIVND, per germline (reference sequence). CDR3 DNA sequence: TGTGCCAGTAGTGGGCAGGGATCGCGGGGCCTTAACTATGGCTACACCTTC. Translated: CASSGQGSRGLNYGYTF.

The chain employs TRBV27 and TRBJ2-1; D gene uncertain. The CDR3 covers 15 residues. Trimming took off 5 bases at V and 0 bases at J, with 11 bases between the two ends. The V gene's germline CDR1 is MNHEY and CDR2 SMNVEV (reference sequence). CDR3 amino acids: CASSDTRSSYNEQFF. CDR3 sequence (DNA): TGTGCCAGCAGTGACACCAGGAGCTCCTACAATGAGCAGTTCTTC.

Regarding this clone: Mismatch with germline at one junction end may stem from a read error. The chain carries TRBV2 and TRBJ1-4; TRBD1 might be the D (5 bases). Germline V gives CDR1 SNHLY, CDR2 FYNNEI. The CDR3 length is 10 residues. CDR3 region: CASSLGTVQF. The CDR3 coding sequence is TGTGCCAGCAGCCTCGGGACGGTCCAATTT.

The V and J genes are TRBV30 and TRBJ2-7; D gene unclear. The CDR3 is 12 amino acids. Germline V gene data show CDR1 as GTSNPN and CDR2 as SVGIG (reference sequence). Trimming stripped 0 bases from V and 3 bases from J, with 6 bases between. The CDR3 DNA is TGTGCCTGGAGTGTTAAATTCTACGAGCAGTACTTC. Encoded protein: CAWSVKFYEQYF.

The CDR3 protein is CASRASGFYGYTF. The CDR3, as DNA: TGTGCCAGCAGGGCATCAGGGTTCTATGGCTACACCTTC. The V call is TRBV2, the J call TRBJ1-2, with a weak D call TRBD1 (5 bases). V gave up 6 bases and J gave up 4 bases, with 12 bases separating them. The CDR3 totals 13 residues. Germline CDR1 and CDR2: SNHLY and FYNNEI.

The rearrangement uses TRBV3-1 (or the pseudogene TRBV3-2) and TRBJ2-5, with 7 nucleotides matching TRBD1. With V trimmed by 4 bases and J by 2 bases, 4 bases remained unmatched. From germline, CDR1 is LGHDT and CDR2 YNNKEL (reference sequence). CDR3 length: 14 amino acids. The CDR3 DNA sequence: TGTGCCAGCAGCCTTCCGGGACAGCAAGAGACCCAGTACTTC. Its protein is CASSLPGQQETQYF.

The chain has TRBV6-6 and TRBJ2-1; possible D gene TRBD1, 5 bases. Between the trimmed V and J ends, which lost 1 base and 1 base, there was a span of 11 bases. CDR3 length equals 16 residues. The germline V gene encodes CDR1 MNHNY and CDR2 SVGAGI (reference sequence). The CDR3 protein is CASSYFRVGSYNEQFF. In DNA form, the CDR3 reads TGTGCCAGCAGTTACTTCAGGGTTGGGTCCTACAATGAGCAGTTCTTC.

The chain carries TRBV7-2 and TRBJ1-2; a possible D gene is TRBD1 (5 bases). Trimming took off 5 bases at V and 1 base at J, with 17 bases between the two ends. Germline assignment: CDR1 SGHTA and CDR2 FQGNSA. This CDR3 comprises 16 residues. This chain's CDR3 is CASSPFLVGRNYGYTF. CDR3 DNA: TGTGCCAGCAGCCCATTCCTTGTGGGGCGTAACTATGGCTACACCTTC. Drawing the rest from reference TRBV7-2 and TRBJ1-2, the complete variable domain is GAGVSQSPSNKVTEKGKDVELRCDPISGHTALYWYRQSLGQGLEFLIYFQGNSAPDKSGLPSDRFSAERTGGSVSTLTIQRTQQEDSAVYLCASSPFLVGRNYGYTFGSGTRLTVV.

The genes are TRBV2 and TRBJ1-2; no clear D gene. The CDR3 contains 13 residues. Trimming removed 10 bases at V and 2 bases at J, with 14 bases between. CDR1 and CDR2 from the germline V gene are SNHLY and FYNNEI. Written as DNA, the CDR3 is TGTGCCACCGAACCGGCGGGAAACTATGGCTACACCTTC. This gives the protein CATEPAGNYGYTF. Drawing the rest from reference TRBV2 and TRBJ1-2, the complete variable domain is EPEVTQTPSHQVTQMGQEVILRCVPISNHLYFYWYRQILGQKVEFLVSFYNNEISEKSEIFDDQFSVERPDGSNFTLKIRSTKLEDSAMYFCATEPAGNYGYTFGSGTRLTVV.

The chain links TRBV18 to TRBJ2-5, with TRBD2 matching over 10 bases. Losses at the gene ends were 4 bases for V and 4 bases for J; bases not matched to a gene: 9. The CDR3 runs to 16 residues. Germline V gene lookup returns CDR1 KGHSH and CDR2 LQKENI. The CDR3 here is CASSLSGGRVRETQYF. For the CDR3, the DNA is TGTGCCAGCTCACTTAGCGGGGGGCGAGTCCGAGAGACCCAGTACTTC.

The chain joins TRBV4-3 to TRBJ2-7, with D perhaps TRBD1 or TRBD2 (5 bases each). This CDR3 comprises 16 residues. V dropped 2 bases and J dropped 2 bases, with 16 bases sitting between them. CDR1 and CDR2 from the germline V gene are LGHNA and YSLEER. CDR3 in amino acids: CASSQSGTGQAYEQYF. CDR3 in DNA: TGCGCCAGCAGCCAATCGGGGACCGGACAAGCCTACGAGCAGTACTTC.

J is TRBJ2-7 and V is TRBV10-3, with TRBD2 identical over 12 bases. Germline V gene sequence: CDR1 ENHRY, CDR2 SYGVKD. Germline trimming cut 2 bases from V and 3 bases from J; bases unmatched to any gene: 11. The CDR3 extends over 18 amino acids. CDR3 nucleotide sequence: TGTGCCATCAGTGAGCTGACTAGCGGGGGCCCCGAGGACTACGAGCAGTACTTC. This encodes CAISELTSGGPEDYEQYF.

The chain combines TRBV5-4 with TRBJ1-6; no definite D call. Trimming removed 2 bases from V and 3 bases from J, with 12 bases in between. The CDR3 is made up of 16 amino acids. CDR1 and CDR2 from the germline V gene are SGHNT and YYREEE (reference sequence). The CDR3 is CASSFSREGYNSPLHF. In DNA, the CDR3 is TGTGCCAGCAGCTTCTCCCGGGAAGGCTATAATTCACCCCTCCACTTT.

The gene calls are TRBV18 and TRBJ1-2, with D tentatively TRBD1 (6 bases). V gave up 4 bases and J gave up 6 bases, with 15 bases separating them. CDR3 length: 14 residues. Looked up from germline, CDR1 is KGHSH and CDR2 is LQKENI. The CDR3 DNA sequence: TGTGCCAGCTCACTTCAACAGGGTAGGGATGGCTACACCTTC. Its protein product is CASSLQQGRDGYTF.